Listed below are T cell receptor beta chains from one sample, sequenced in a study of shared clonotypes between healthy human individuals. The protocol was immunoSEQ multiplex PCR, while the TCRdb copy is restricted to in-frame clones and leaves out a portion. This repertoire shows over 850,000 clones, 75% to 85% found once; its top ten account for roughly 0.56%. Sequences were obtained from memory CD4+ T cells from PBMCs. The receptor source for this set is a man aged 18 to 29 in good health. Some clones in this sample may be carry-over from other donors' samples. Each CDR3 is given with its conserved first and last residue. D genes are given only for firm matches. The size of a clone is reported for some rows only, either as once, few or many, or as a class for expanded clones.

>.|TRBJ2-6|TRBV27|TRBD1
TGTGCCAGCAGTGGAACCCGGACAGGGGTATTCGGGGCCAACGTCCTGACTTTC
CASSGTRTGVFGANVLTF
>few|TRBJ1-1|TRBV9|.
TGTGCCAGCAGCGTTGGGTCGAACACTGAAGCTTTCTTT
CASSVGSNTEAFF
>.|TRBJ2-7|TRBV6-6|TRBD2
TGTGCCAGCAGTTGGGGACTAGCGGGAGACGAGCAGTACTTC
CASSWGLAGDEQYF
>many|TRBJ2-3|TRBV2|.
TGTGCCAGCCGGGGTCACACTGGCACAGATACGCAGTATTTT
CASRGHTGTDTQYF
>.|TRBJ2-7|TRBV6-5|.
TGTGCCAGCAGCCCCGTCCGAGGTAGCAAGCAGTACTTC
CASSPVRGSKQYF
>few|TRBJ1-1|TRBV7-8|.
TGTGCCAGCAGCTTAGCCCCGGGGGAGGACACTGAAGCTTTCTTT
CASSLAPGEDTEAFF
>.|TRBJ2-1|TRBV6-1|TRBD2
TGTGCCAGCATTCGACTAGCGGGAGACCCTGAGCAGTTCTTC
CASIRLAGDPEQFF
>.|TRBJ1-3|TRBV6-6|.
TGTGCCAGCAGTTCGGCGGCTCCCTTCTCTGGAAACACCATATATTTT
CASSSAAPFSGNTIYF
>few|TRBJ1-1|TRBV28|.
TGTGCCACCGAGGACAGTGTGAACACTGAAGCTTTCTTT
CATEDSVNTEAFF
>.|TRBJ2-3|TRBV7-9|.
TGTGCCAGCAGCTTGAGCGGCAGCACAGATACGCAGTATTTT
CASSLSGSTDTQYF
>.|TRBJ1-4|TRBV28|TRBD1
TGTGCCAGCAGCCTAGACAGGGATCGTGAAAAACTGTTTTTT
CASSLDRDREKLFF
>.|TRBJ2-1|TRBV19|.
TGTGCCAGTAGCTCTACGGTAAGCTCCTACAATGAGCAGTTCTTC
CASSSTVSSYNEQFF
>.|TRBJ1-1|TRBV5-6|.
TGTGCCAGCAGCTTAGTTGACAGGTTGGGGTACACTGAAGCTTTCTTT
CASSLVDRLGYTEAFF
>.|TRBJ1-2|TRBV28|TRBD1
TGTGCCACCGAAAAGGACAGGGTTAGCTACACCTTC
CATEKDRVSYTF
>.|TRBJ2-7|TRBV5-1|TRBD1
TGCGCCAGCAGCCGGGGACAGGGGGCCTACGAGCAGTACTTC
CASSRGQGAYEQYF
>few|TRBJ2-3|TRBV7-3|.
TGTGCCAGCAGCTTAACGGGAACTGCGGGGAGGGATACGCAGTATTTT
CASSLTGTAGRDTQYF
>.|TRBJ2-1|TRBV5-4|TRBD2
TGTGCCAGCAGCTTGGCCCGGGGGGGCGAGCAGTTCTTC
CASSLARGGEQFF
>once|TRBJ1-5|TRBV21-1|.
TGTGCCAGCGGATTGACCTCATGGCAGCCCCAGCATTTT
CASGLTSWQPQHF
>few|TRBJ1-4|TRBV30|.
TGTGCCTGGAGTGGCAGGGTAGGGGAAAAACTGTTTTTT
CAWSGRVGEKLFF
>.|TRBJ2-1|TRBV30|TRBD2
TGTGCCTGGAGTACCGGGACTAGCGTGTCTGAGCAGTTCTTC
CAWSTGTSVSEQFF
>few|TRBJ2-3|TRBV28|TRBD2
TGTGCCAGCAGGGGGACTAGCTTTAGCACAGATACGCAGTATTTT
CASRGTSFSTDTQYF
>.|TRBJ1-5|TRBV14|.
TGTGCCAGCAGCCAAGGCGGGGGGCAGGACAATCAGCCCCAGCATTTT
CASSQGGGQDNQPQHF
>.|TRBJ2-7|TRBV5-1|TRBD2
TGCGCCAGCAGCCGCGGGACTAGCGGGACCAGCTCCTACGAGCAGTACTTC
CASSRGTSGTSSYEQYF
>.|TRBJ2-5|TRBV2|TRBD2
TGTGCCAGCAAAGGATTAGCGGGAGAGGAACAAGAGACCCAGTACTTC
CASKGLAGEEQETQYF
>.|TRBJ2-1|TRBV9|.
TGTGCCAGCAGCGTAGCTCGGTACAATGAGCAGTTCTTC
CASSVARYNEQFF
>.|TRBJ2-1|TRBV11-3|.
TGTGCCAGCAGCTTACAGGGGCCCACCTACAATGAGCAGTTCTTC
CASSLQGPTYNEQFF
>.|TRBJ1-3|TRBV4-3|.
TGCGCCAGCAGCCAAGATCTCCGGAGCTCTGGAAACACCATATATTTT
CASSQDLRSSGNTIYF